The 18 T cell receptor beta chains below come from one sample, sequenced in a study of cytomegalovirus exposure and HLA in healthy donors. The study ran its PCR with 60 Vbeta and 13 Jbeta primers. Clones were sequenced by immunoSEQ multiplex PCR, and TCRdb holds only the in-frame ones, with some missing. The table records 150,000 to 200,000 clones, under 80% of them present only once. Sequenced input: PBMCs. The receptors originated from a female donor in good health and CMV-seronegative.

The V call is TRBV19, the J call TRBJ1-4; D may be TRBD1 (5 bases). The CDR3 has 14 residues. Looked up from germline, CDR1 is LNHDA and CDR2 is SQIVND (reference sequence). The ends were cut back, 2 bases at V and 6 bases at J, with 10 bases in the middle. CDR3 nucleotides: TGTGCCAGTAGTATACGATCGGGGGATGAAAAACTGTTTTTT. Protein product: CASSIRSGDEKLFF.

This clone was seen more than once but under ten times. The chain carries TRBV25-1 and TRBJ1-6; D gene ambiguous. There are 13 residues in the CDR3. V was shortened by 1 base and J by 10 bases, with 8 bases between the two germline ends. Germline CDR1 MGHDK, CDR2 SYGVNS. The CDR3 here is CASSELASSPLHF. The CDR3 nucleotides are TGTGCCAGCAGTGAATTGGCTAGCTCACCCCTCCACTTT.

This clone was seen ten or more times. This chain connects TRBV11-2 to TRBJ2-1, with 12 positions matching TRBD2. Germline CDR1 is SGHAT and CDR2 is FQNNGV. V dropped 2 bases and J dropped 7; count of bases not matched to a gene: 6. This CDR3 is built from 16 residues. The CDR3 bases are TGTGCCAGCAGCTTACTAGCGGGAGGGCCGGGTAATGAGCAGTTCTTC. This encodes CASSLLAGGPGNEQFF.

The chain combines TRBV6-5 with TRBJ1-1, with 7 bases fitting TRBD1. Germline V lookup: CDR1 MNHEY, CDR2 SVGAGI. The CDR3 has 14 amino acids. With 5 bases clipped from V and 0 bases from J, the junction kept 3 bases outside the gene matches. The CDR3 DNA sequence: TGTGCCAGCAGTGCGGACAGGTTGAACACTGAAGCTTTCTTT. Protein product: CASSADRLNTEAFF.

The rearrangement uses TRBV7-9 and TRBJ2-7; TRBD1 matches 7 bases. CDR3 length: 15 amino acids. The V gene end was trimmed by 2 bases and the J gene end by 5 bases; junction bases not matched to a gene: 9. The germline V gene encodes CDR1 SEHNR and CDR2 FQNEAQ (reference sequence). The CDR3 here is CASSLPGQLVNEQYF. CDR3 coding DNA: TGTGCCAGCAGCTTACCGGGACAGCTAGTTAACGAGCAGTACTTC.

This clone was recorded a few times. This chain links TRBV7-9 with TRBJ1-1, with TRBD1 matching 7 bases. Per the germline V gene, CDR1 is SEHNR and CDR2 is FQNEAQ (reference sequence). This CDR3 contains 16 residues. Trimming took 6 bases from V and 0 from J; bases not matched to a gene: 10. The CDR3 region is CASSTTGSRLNTEAFF. The DNA of the CDR3 is TGTGCCAGCAGTACGACAGGGAGTAGGTTGAACACTGAAGCTTTCTTT.

The chain employs TRBV5-6 and TRBJ2-1; D may be TRBD1 (5 bases). Germline V gene sequence: CDR1 SGHDT, CDR2 YYEEEE. This CDR3 region has 15 residues. Trimming pared 2 bases from V and 7 bases from J, leaving 16 bases between. Written as DNA, the CDR3 is TGTGCCAGCAGCTTATTCCAGGGAATTAGGAATGAGCAGTTCTTC. Its translation: CASSLFQGIRNEQFF.

This chain connects TRBV7-2 to TRBJ1-2; D remains unclear. This CDR3 comprises 13 residues. The V and J ends lost 3 bases and 1 base respectively, with 6 bases between them. The germline CDR1 and CDR2 sequences are SGHTA and FQGNSA. CDR3 region: CASSFKSNYGYTF. The CDR3 bases are TGTGCCAGCAGCTTCAAGAGTAACTATGGCTACACCTTC.

The V gene is TRBV5-1, the J gene TRBJ2-1, with D possibly TRBD2 on 6 matching bases. Trimming cost V 3 bases and J 3 bases, with 16 bases left between them. Germline lookup yields CDR1 SGHRS and CDR2 YFSETQ. This CDR3 has 16 amino acids. This CDR3 reads CASSYDPLANYNEQFF. In DNA form, the CDR3 reads TGCGCCAGCAGCTATGACCCACTAGCAAACTACAATGAGCAGTTCTTC.

This clone has only a few counts. This chain links TRBV2 with TRBJ2-1; D is undetermined. The CDR3 consists of 14 residues. Germline CDR1 is SNHLY and CDR2 is FYNNEI. Trimming removed 7 bases at V and 2 bases at J, with 12 bases between. The CDR3, as DNA: TGTGCCAGCAAAATTGTGGCAACCTACAATGAGCAGTTCTTC. This sequence encodes CASKIVATYNEQFF.

This clone has more than one count but fewer than ten. This chain joins TRBV6-5 and TRBJ1-1; TRBD1 matches at 7 bases. The CDR3 sequence is 15 residues long. From germline, CDR1 is MNHEY and CDR2 SVGAGI. V lost 7 bases, J lost 1 base, and 9 bases stayed unmatched. DNA of the CDR3: TGTGCCAGCACCACTCACCGGGACAGGAACACTGAAGCTTTCTTT. It specifies CASTTHRDRNTEAFF.

The rearrangement links TRBV4-2 to TRBJ2-1; weak D call: TRBD2 (6 bases). CDR1 LGHNA and CDR2 YNFKEQ come from the germline V gene. The CDR3 covers 16 residues. Trimming pared 1 base from V and 0 bases from J, leaving 10 bases between. The CDR3 DNA reads TGTGCCAGCAGCCAAGCCCTCGGGGGCTCCTACAATGAGCAGTTCTTC. This gives the protein CASSQALGGSYNEQFF.

The chain combines TRBV30 with TRBJ1-4; D gene uncertain. The V gene lost 0 bases and the J gene lost 2 bases, with 7 bases spanning the gap. This CDR3 is 14 amino acids long. Germline CDR1 and CDR2: GTSNPN and SVGIG (reference sequence). CDR3 nucleotide sequence: TGTGCCTGGAGTGTATACTGGACTAATGAAAAACTGTTTTTT. Its protein is CAWSVYWTNEKLFF.

This clone was picked up a small number of times. The V gene is TRBV11-2, the J gene TRBJ1-1; D is unclear. Germline V CDR1 and CDR2: SGHAT, FQNNGV. The CDR3 runs 12 residues. Trimming took off 5 bases at V and 8 bases at J, with 12 bases between the two ends. The CDR3 loop reads CASSLLALEAFF. CDR3 coding DNA: TGTGCCAGCAGCCTTCTAGCCCTAGAAGCTTTCTTT.

This CDR3 is CASSLNGQTTDTQYF. CDR3 DNA: TGTGCCAGCAGTTTGAACGGACAGACCACAGATACGCAGTATTTT. The chain joins TRBV28 to TRBJ2-3; D might be TRBD1 (6 bases). Germline assignment: CDR1 MDHEN and CDR2 SYDVKM. This CDR3 is 15 amino acids long. Trimming left V 3 bases short and J 2 bases short, with 12 bases between.

This clone was counted a single time. The chain has TRBV27 and TRBJ1-2; 8 bases line up with TRBD1. V shed 4 bases, J shed 0 bases, and the junction held 4 bases outside the gene matches. This CDR3 has 15 amino acids. Germline-derived CDR1 and CDR2 are MNHEY and SMNVEV (reference sequence). The CDR3 sequence: CASSSPGQANYGYTF. CDR3 nucleotides: TGTGCCAGCAGTTCTCCGGGACAGGCTAACTATGGCTACACCTTC.

The chain is built from TRBV28 and TRBJ2-5, with D unclear. CDR3 size: 13 residues. V dropped 6 bases and J dropped 4 bases, with 12 bases sitting between them. From germline, CDR1 is MDHEN and CDR2 SYDVKM. The CDR3 reads CASSYPGAETQYF. DNA of the CDR3: TGTGCCAGCAGCTACCCAGGTGCAGAGACCCAGTACTTC.

This clone has a single count. The rearrangement uses TRBV30 and TRBJ1-1; TRBD1 is a possible D gene (6 bases). V was clipped by 4 bases and J by 0 bases, with 9 bases between them. Per the germline V gene, CDR1 is GTSNPN and CDR2 is SVGIG (reference sequence). The CDR3 consists of 13 residues. CDR3 DNA sequence: TGTGCCTGGACGGACAGTATGAACACTGAAGCTTTCTTT. It codes for CAWTDSMNTEAFF.